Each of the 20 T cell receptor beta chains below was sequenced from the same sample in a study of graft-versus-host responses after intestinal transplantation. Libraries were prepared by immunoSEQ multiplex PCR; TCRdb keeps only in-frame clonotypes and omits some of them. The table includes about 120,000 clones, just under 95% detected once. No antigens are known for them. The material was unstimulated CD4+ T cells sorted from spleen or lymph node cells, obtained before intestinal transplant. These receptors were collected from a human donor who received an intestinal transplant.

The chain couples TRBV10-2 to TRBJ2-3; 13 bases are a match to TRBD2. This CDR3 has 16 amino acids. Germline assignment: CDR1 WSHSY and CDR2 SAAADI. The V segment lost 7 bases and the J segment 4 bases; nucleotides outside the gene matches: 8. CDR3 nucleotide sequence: TGCGCCAGCACATCGACTAGCGGGAGGCGGGCAGATACGCAGTATTTT. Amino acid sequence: CASTSTSGRRADTQYF.

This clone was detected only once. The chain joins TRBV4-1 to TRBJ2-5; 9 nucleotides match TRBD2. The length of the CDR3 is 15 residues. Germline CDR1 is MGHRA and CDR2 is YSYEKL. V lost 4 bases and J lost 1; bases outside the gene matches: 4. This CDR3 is CASSLLAGPQETQYF. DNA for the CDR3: TGCGCCAGCAGCCTACTAGCGGGCCCCCAAGAGACCCAGTACTTC.

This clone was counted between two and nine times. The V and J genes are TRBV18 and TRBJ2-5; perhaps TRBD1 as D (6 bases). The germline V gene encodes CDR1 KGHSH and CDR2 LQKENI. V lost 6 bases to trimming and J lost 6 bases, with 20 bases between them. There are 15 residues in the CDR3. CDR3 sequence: CASSPSGGGRKTQYF. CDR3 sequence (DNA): TGTGCCAGCTCCCCGAGTGGGGGCGGCAGAAAGACCCAGTACTTC.

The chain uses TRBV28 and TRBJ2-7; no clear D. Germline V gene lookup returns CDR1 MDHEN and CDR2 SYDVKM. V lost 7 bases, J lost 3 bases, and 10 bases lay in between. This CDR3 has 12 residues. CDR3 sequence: CASTSDGYEQYF. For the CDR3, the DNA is TGTGCCAGCACTTCCGACGGCTACGAGCAGTACTTC.

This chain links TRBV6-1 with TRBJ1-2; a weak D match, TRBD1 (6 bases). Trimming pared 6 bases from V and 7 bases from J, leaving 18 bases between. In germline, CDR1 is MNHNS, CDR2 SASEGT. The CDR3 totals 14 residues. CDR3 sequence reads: CASSEQGQGSGYTF. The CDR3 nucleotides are TGTGCCAGCAGCGAACAGGGCCAGGGGAGTGGCTACACCTTC.

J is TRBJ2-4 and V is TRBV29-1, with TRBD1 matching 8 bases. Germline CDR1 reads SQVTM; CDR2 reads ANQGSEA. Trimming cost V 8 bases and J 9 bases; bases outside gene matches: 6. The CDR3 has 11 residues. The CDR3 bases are TGCAGCACCGGACAGGGAAGCATTCAGTACTTC. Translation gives CSTGQGSIQYF.

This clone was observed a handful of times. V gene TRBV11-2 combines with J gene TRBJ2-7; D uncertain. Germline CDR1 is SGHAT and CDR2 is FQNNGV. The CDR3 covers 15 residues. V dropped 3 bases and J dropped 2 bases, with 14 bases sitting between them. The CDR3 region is CASSLGGSPTYEQYF. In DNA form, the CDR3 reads TGTGCCAGCAGCTTGGGTGGCTCGCCTACCTACGAGCAGTACTTC.

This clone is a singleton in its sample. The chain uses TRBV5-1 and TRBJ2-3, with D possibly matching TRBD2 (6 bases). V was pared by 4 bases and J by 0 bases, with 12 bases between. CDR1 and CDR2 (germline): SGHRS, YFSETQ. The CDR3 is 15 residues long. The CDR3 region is CASSQGTLSTDTQYF. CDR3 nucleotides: TGCGCCAGCAGCCAAGGGACTCTTAGCACAGATACGCAGTATTTT. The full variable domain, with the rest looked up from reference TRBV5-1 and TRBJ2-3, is KAGVTQTPRYLIKTRGQQVTLSCSPISGHRSVSWYQQTPGQGLQFLFEYFSETQRNKGNFPGRFSGRQFSNSRSEMNVSTLELGDSALYLCASSQGTLSTDTQYFGPGTRLTVL.

This chain's CDR3 is CASSDRGAGGETQYF. In DNA, the CDR3 is TGTGCCAGCAGCGACCGGGGAGCCGGAGGGGAGACCCAGTACTTC. This sequence joins TRBV7-8 and TRBJ2-5; TRBD2 is a possible D gene (6 bases). Germline V gives CDR1 SGHVS, CDR2 FQNEAQ. The CDR3 has 15 amino acids. V was cut by 5 bases and J by 5 bases, with 18 bases left in between. Combining the CDR3 with reference TRBV7-8 and TRBJ2-5 gives the whole variable domain GAGVSQSPRYKVAKRGQDVALRCDPISGHVSLFWYQQALGQGPEFLTYFQNEAQLDKSGLPSDRFFAERPEGSVSTLKIQRTQQEDSAVYLCASSDRGAGGETQYFGPGTRLLVL.

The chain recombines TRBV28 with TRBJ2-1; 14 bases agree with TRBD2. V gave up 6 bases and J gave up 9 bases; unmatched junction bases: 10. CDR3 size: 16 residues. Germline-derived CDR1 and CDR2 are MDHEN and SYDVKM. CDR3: CASRGGGTSGSFEQFF. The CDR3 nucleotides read TGTGCCAGCAGGGGGGGCGGGACTAGCGGGAGCTTTGAGCAGTTCTTC.

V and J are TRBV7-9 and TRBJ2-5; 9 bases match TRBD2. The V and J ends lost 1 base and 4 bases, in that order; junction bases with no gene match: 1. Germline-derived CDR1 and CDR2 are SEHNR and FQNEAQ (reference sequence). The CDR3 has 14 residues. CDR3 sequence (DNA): TGTGCCAGCAGCTTAGGGACTAGCGCAGAGACCCAGTACTTC. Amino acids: CASSLGTSAETQYF.

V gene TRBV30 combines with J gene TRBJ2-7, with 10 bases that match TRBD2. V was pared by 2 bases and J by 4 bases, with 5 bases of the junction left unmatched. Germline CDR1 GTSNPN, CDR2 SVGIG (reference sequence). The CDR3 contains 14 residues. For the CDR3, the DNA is TGTGCCTGGAGTAGCGGGAGGGGGGTTTACGAGCAGTACTTC. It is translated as CAWSSGRGVYEQYF.

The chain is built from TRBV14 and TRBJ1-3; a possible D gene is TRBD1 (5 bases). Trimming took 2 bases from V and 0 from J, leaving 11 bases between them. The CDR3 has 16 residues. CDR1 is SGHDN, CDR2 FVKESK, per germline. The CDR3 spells CASSQLRQRSGNTIYF. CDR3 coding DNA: TGTGCCAGCAGCCAACTAAGACAGCGCTCTGGAAACACCATATATTTT. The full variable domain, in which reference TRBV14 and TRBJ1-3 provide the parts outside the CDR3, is EAGVTQFPSHSVIEKGQTVTLRCDPISGHDNLYWYRRVMGKEIKFLLHFVKESKQDESGMPNNRFLAERTGGTYSTLKVQPAELEDSGVYFCASSQLRQRSGNTIYFGEGSWLTVV.

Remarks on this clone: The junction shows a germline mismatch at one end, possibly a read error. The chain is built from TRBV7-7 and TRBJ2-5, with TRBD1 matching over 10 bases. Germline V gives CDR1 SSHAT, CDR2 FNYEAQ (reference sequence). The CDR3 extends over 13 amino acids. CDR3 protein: CASSRTGGETQYF. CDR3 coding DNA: TGTGCTAGCAGCCGGACAGGGGGGGAGACCCAGTACTTC.

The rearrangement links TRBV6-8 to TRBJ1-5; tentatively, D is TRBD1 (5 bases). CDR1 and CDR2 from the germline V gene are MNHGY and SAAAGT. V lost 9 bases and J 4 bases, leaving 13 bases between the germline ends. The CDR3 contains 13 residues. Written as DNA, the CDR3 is TGTGCCAGTCCCTGGGGGGTGAATCAGCCCCAGCATTTT. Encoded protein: CASPWGVNQPQHF.

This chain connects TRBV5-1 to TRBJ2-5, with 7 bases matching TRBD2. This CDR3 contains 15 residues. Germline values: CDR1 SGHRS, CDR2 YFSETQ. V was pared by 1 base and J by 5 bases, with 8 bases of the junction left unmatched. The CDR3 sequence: CASSLWGGVAETQYF. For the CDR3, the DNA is TGCGCCAGCAGCTTGTGGGGGGGAGTGGCGGAGACCCAGTACTTC.

The CDR3 sequence is CAITRTDNTEAFF. The CDR3 region has the DNA TGTGCCATCACCAGGACAGACAACACTGAAGCTTTCTTT. The chain joins TRBV10-3 to TRBJ1-1, with D possibly TRBD1 on 6 matching bases. Germline V gene lookup returns CDR1 ENHRY and CDR2 SYGVKD. Deletions cut 7 bases from V and 2 bases from J, with 11 bases between. The CDR3 sequence is 13 residues long.

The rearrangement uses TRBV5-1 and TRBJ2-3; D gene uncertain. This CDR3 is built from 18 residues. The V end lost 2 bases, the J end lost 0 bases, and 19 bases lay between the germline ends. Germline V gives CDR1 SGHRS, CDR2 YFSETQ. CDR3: CASSFIGTTAISTDTQYF. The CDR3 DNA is TGCGCCAGCAGCTTTATCGGTACGACCGCCATTAGCACAGATACGCAGTATTTT.

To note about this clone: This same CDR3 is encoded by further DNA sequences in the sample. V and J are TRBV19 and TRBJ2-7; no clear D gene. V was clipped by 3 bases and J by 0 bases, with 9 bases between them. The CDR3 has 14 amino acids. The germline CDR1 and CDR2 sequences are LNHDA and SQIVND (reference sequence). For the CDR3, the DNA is TGTGCCAGTAGTATTGCCAGGAGCTCCTACGAGCAGTACTTC. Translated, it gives CASSIARSSYEQYF.

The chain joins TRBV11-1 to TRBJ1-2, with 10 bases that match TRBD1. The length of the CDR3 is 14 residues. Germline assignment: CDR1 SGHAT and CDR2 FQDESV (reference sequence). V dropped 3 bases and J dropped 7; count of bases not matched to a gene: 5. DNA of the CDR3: TGTGCCAGCAGCTTCTCCGGGACAGGGGTTGGCTACACCTTC. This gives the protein CASSFSGTGVGYTF. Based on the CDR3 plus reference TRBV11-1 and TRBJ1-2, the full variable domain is EAEVAQSPRYKITEKSQAVAFWCDPISGHATLYWYRQILGQGPELLVQFQDESVVDDSQLPKDRFSAERLKGVDSTLKIQPAELGDSAMYLCASSFSGTGVGYTFGSGTRLTVV.